The next 30 T cell receptor beta chains were all read from a single sample in a study of blood T cells in healthy people across ages (dated by TCRdb to the mid-2010s). The protocol used for the library was 5' RACE. The run used an Illumina HiSeq 2500. A second PCR of roughly 7 to 11 cycles was performed with a sample-barcoded 5' primer and a J-beta primer mix. TCRdb reran the public reads through fastp at Q25 and MiXCR, keeping productive beta chains. Every CDR3 protein is listed once, alongside the most common genes and DNA of its rows. The sample profile shows 700,000 to 950,000 distinct CDR3 sequences; 43% of them were found once. The top ten hold 20% of the sample. Sequenced material: blood. Receptors originate from an older woman in good health.

CDR3 nucleotide sequence: TGTGCCAGCAAAGGCGGGGAGCTGTTTTTT. Translated, it gives CASKGGELFF. V usage is TRBV28 and J usage is TRBJ2-2; D not certain. The ends were cut back, 7 bases at V and 7 bases at J, with 4 bases in the middle. The CDR3 runs to 10 residues. CDR1 and CDR2 (germline): MDHEN, SYDVKM.

The sample holds many counts of this clonotype. The chain joins TRBV27 to TRBJ2-1; TRBD2 aligns across 12 bases. The V gene's germline CDR1 is MNHEY and CDR2 SMNVEV (reference sequence). This CDR3 is built from 17 residues. The J segment lost 5 bases and the V segment lost 4 bases, leaving 9 bases of the junction unmatched. In DNA form, the CDR3 reads TGTGCCAGCAGTTCCGTAGAAACTAGCGGGGGGAACAATGAGCAGTTCTTC. As protein: CASSSVETSGGNNEQFF.

The V call is TRBV29-1, the J call TRBJ1-5; D unresolved. Per the germline V gene, CDR1 is SQVTM and CDR2 is ANQGSEA. The CDR3 covers 13 residues. With 4 bases removed from V and 5 bases from J, the gap between germline ends came to 12 bases. CDR3 coding DNA: TGCAGCGTTGTAGTAGGCCTGGATCAGCCCCAGCATTTT. Translating gives CSVVVGLDQPQHF.

This clonotype showed up many times. This chain links TRBV29-1 with TRBJ2-1, with 13 bases fitting TRBD2. Trimming took 5 bases from V and 4 from J; bases not matched to a gene: 2. The CDR3 loop spans 14 amino acids. CDR1 SQVTM and CDR2 ANQGSEA come from the germline V gene. As DNA, the CDR3 is TGCAGCGTTCGGACTAGCGGGGGTTACAATGAGCAGTTCTTC. Its protein is CSVRTSGGYNEQFF.

The chain employs TRBV5-5 and TRBJ2-7; maybe TRBD1 (6 bases). The germline V gene has CDR1 SGHKS and CDR2 YYEKEE (reference sequence). The CDR3 has 12 residues. V gave up 1 base and J gave up 6 bases, with 8 bases separating them. In DNA, the CDR3 is TGTGCCAGCAGCTTGCAGGGGATCGAGCAGTACTTC. Residues: CASSLQGIEQYF.

This chain links TRBV10-3 with TRBJ2-7; 7 positions agree with TRBD2. The CDR3 is 16 residues long. The J segment lost 6 bases and the V segment lost 3 bases, leaving 14 bases of the junction unmatched. Germline CDR1 and CDR2: ENHRY and SYGVKD. The CDR3 coding sequence is TGTGCCATCAGTGAAGGGAGGGAAGTATCTCGAACCGAGCAGTACTTC. Its translation: CAISEGREVSRTEQYF.

This clonotype was seen a few times. The chain joins TRBV2 to TRBJ2-7; tentative D call: TRBD2 (5 bases). The V gene's germline CDR1 is SNHLY and CDR2 FYNNEI. The CDR3 has 13 amino acids. Trimming cost V 7 bases and J 0 bases, with 10 bases left between them. DNA for the CDR3: TGTGCCAGCAACAGCGGATACTCCTACGAGCAGTACTTC. Translating gives CASNSGYSYEQYF.

Remarks on this clonotype: This clone may be a read error of a much larger clone one base away. The rearrangement links TRBV6-5 to TRBJ2-5; TRBD2 is a possible D gene (5 bases). TRBJ2-7 matches the DNA end more closely, so the J call is doubtful. Germline CDR1 reads MNHEY; CDR2 reads SVGAGI. This CDR3 is 13 amino acids long. The CDR3 DNA is TGTGCCGGCAGTAGGACTGAGAACTACGAGCAGTACTTC. This encodes CAGSRTENYEQYF.

This clonotype was counted at least ten times. The V call is TRBV29-1, the J call TRBJ2-5; TRBD2 is a possible D gene (5 bases). In germline, CDR1 is SQVTM, CDR2 ANQGSEA. The CDR3 runs to 15 residues. Between the trimmed V and J ends, which lost 3 bases and 5 bases, there was a span of 19 bases. CDR3: CSVDLGGRRSETQYF. The CDR3 nucleotides are TGCAGCGTTGATCTAGGAGGCAGGAGGTCGGAGACCCAGTACTTC.

Many counts were recorded for this clonotype. This rearrangement joins TRBV14 to TRBJ2-1; the match to TRBD2 covers 11 bases. Germline V gives CDR1 SGHDN, CDR2 FVKESK. This CDR3 is built from 15 residues. Germline trimming cut 6 bases from V and 4 bases from J; bases unmatched to any gene: 5. CDR3 loop: CASRHTSGSYNEQFF. CDR3 nucleotide sequence: TGTGCCAGCAGGCATACTAGCGGGAGTTACAATGAGCAGTTCTTC.

This rearrangement joins TRBV7-2 to TRBJ2-1; D is perhaps TRBD2 (6 bases). The CDR3 length is 15 residues. Looked up from germline, CDR1 is SGHTA and CDR2 is FQGNSA. Trimming shortened V by 2 bases and J by 3 bases, and 11 bases separated the two germline ends. The chain's CDR3 is CASSLSRDFYNEQFF. As DNA, the CDR3 is TGTGCCAGCAGCTTATCCCGGGACTTCTACAATGAGCAGTTCTTC.

On this clonotype itself: One junction end does not reproduce the germline sequence, and a read error may be involved. This rearrangement joins TRBV7-3 to TRBJ2-3; possibly TRBD1 for D (6 bases). Per germline, CDR1 SGHTA and CDR2 FQGTGA. This CDR3 spans 14 amino acids. The CDR3 region is CASGLTAGADTQYF. The DNA for the CDR3 is TGTGCCAGCGGCTTAACCGCAGGGGCAGATACGCAGTATTTT. Looking up the rest from reference TRBV7-3 and TRBJ2-3 gives the full variable domain: GAGVSQTPSNKVTEKGKYVELRCDPISGHTALYWYRQSLGQGPEFLIYFQGTGAADDSGLPNDRFFAVRPEGSVSTLKIQRTERGDSAVYLCASGLTAGADTQYFGPGTRLTVL.

In this sample, this clonotype turned up a few times. This rearrangement joins TRBV6-2 or TRBV6-3 to TRBJ2-7; no clear D. CDR1 and CDR2 (germline): MNHEY, SVGEGT. This CDR3 has 15 residues. Trimming cost V 2 bases and J 5 bases, with 16 bases left between them. CDR3 nucleotide sequence: TGTGCCAGCAGTTACATGGGCCGCGCTTCCGACGAGCAGTACTTC. Its protein is CASSYMGRASDEQYF.

This clonotype has only a few counts. The rearrangement links TRBV7-8 to TRBJ2-5, with D unclear. Germline V CDR1 and CDR2: SGHVS, FQNEAQ. V dropped 0 bases and J dropped 5 bases, with 10 bases sitting between them. The CDR3 covers 14 residues. This CDR3 is CASSLAPVGETQYF. DNA for the CDR3: TGTGCCAGCAGCTTAGCGCCGGTAGGGGAGACCCAGTACTTC.

The rearrangement uses TRBV28 and TRBJ1-1; D gene unclear. The V end was cut by 5 bases, the J end by 4 bases, with 14 bases between. The germline V gene has CDR1 MDHEN and CDR2 SYDVKM. The CDR3 covers 14 residues. The CDR3 region is CASSQERVATEAFF. The DNA for the CDR3 is TGTGCCAGCAGTCAAGAGAGGGTGGCCACTGAAGCTTTCTTT.

The rearrangement joins TRBV27 to TRBJ2-3; D might be TRBD1 or TRBD2, each matching 5 bases. The CDR3 length is 16 residues. Trimming stripped 5 bases from V and 3 bases from J, with 18 bases between. The V gene's germline CDR1 is MNHEY and CDR2 SMNVEV (reference sequence). CDR3 residues: CASSPRGRDTTDTQYF. In nucleotides, the CDR3 is TGTGCCAGCAGTCCTCGGGGCAGGGATACGACAGATACGCAGTATTTT.

The genes are TRBV4-2 and TRBJ2-3; D not resolved. Germline lookup yields CDR1 LGHNA and CDR2 YNFKEQ. Trimming cost V 1 base and J 4 bases, with 9 bases left between them. This CDR3 contains 14 residues. CDR3 in amino acids: CASSQAIGADTQYF. The DNA for the CDR3 is TGTGCCAGCAGCCAAGCCATTGGGGCAGATACGCAGTATTTT.

The chain couples TRBV29-1 to TRBJ2-5, with D perhaps TRBD1 or TRBD2 (5 bases each). Germline-derived CDR1 and CDR2 are SQVTM and ANQGSEA. Trimming removed 5 bases from V and 3 bases from J, with 10 bases in between. This CDR3 spans 12 amino acids. This CDR3 reads CSVSGQEETQYF. In nucleotides, the CDR3 is TGCAGCGTTTCGGGGCAGGAAGAGACCCAGTACTTC.

This clonotype was counted a few times. The chain recombines TRBV21-1 with TRBJ2-7; the table's D gene call, TRBD1, was not cross checked with the DNA. TRBV21-1 is noted as a pseudogene. CDR3 size: 17 residues. CDR3 sequence: CASSKALGRGPSYEQYF. The CDR3 DNA reads TGTGCCAGCAGCAAAGCGCTTGGGCGGGGGCCATCCTACGAGCAGTACTTC.

The genes are TRBV30 and TRBJ2-5; perhaps TRBD2 as D (6 bases). The V gene's germline CDR1 is GTSNPN and CDR2 SVGIG (reference sequence). The CDR3 is 13 amino acids. Trimming removed 4 bases from V and 2 bases from J, with 11 bases in between. The DNA of the CDR3 is TGTGCCTGGAATCCAGGAGGGCAAGAGACCCAGTACTTC. It encodes CAWNPGGQETQYF. Full variable domain (rest looked up from reference TRBV30 and TRBJ2-5): SQTIHQWPATLVQPVGSPLSLECTVEGTSNPNLYWYRQAAGRGLQLLFYSVGIGQISSEVPQNLSASRPQDRQFILSSKKLLLSDSGFYLCAWNPGGQETQYFGPGTRLLVL.

V and J are TRBV6-4 and TRBJ2-5; 13 bases agree with TRBD2. Germline CDR1 reads MRHNA; CDR2 reads SNTAGT. This CDR3 is 18 amino acids long. The V gene end was trimmed by 0 bases and the J gene end by 5 bases; junction bases not matched to a gene: 9. CDR3 protein: CASSDSRTSGSLGETQYF. The CDR3 DNA reads TGTGCCAGCAGTGACTCCCGGACTAGCGGGAGTTTGGGGGAGACCCAGTACTTC.

V is TRBV18 and J is TRBJ1-5; no clear D gene. The CDR3 consists of 12 residues. Trimming pared 3 bases from V and 5 bases from J, leaving 5 bases between. The germline V gene has CDR1 KGHSH and CDR2 LQKENI. DNA of the CDR3: TGTGCCAGCTCACCGGTAGATCAGCCCCAGCATTTT. Translation: CASSPVDQPQHF.

To note about this clonotype: A read error may be the cause here, since a much bigger clone is one base away. The gene calls are TRBV5-5 and TRBJ2-7; the D is unclear. Germline CDR1 and CDR2: SGHKS and YYEKEE (reference sequence). This CDR3 has 14 residues. The germline V and J ends were trimmed by 4 bases and 2 bases, with 13 bases remaining between them. The CDR3 spells CASSVDVPTYEQYF. The CDR3 DNA is TGTGCCAGCAGCGTGGATGTCCCCACCTACGAGCAGTACTTC.

The chain links TRBV28 to TRBJ1-1, with a tentative D call TRBD1 (5 bases). Trimming removed 2 bases at V and 1 base at J, with 20 bases between. The CDR3 loop spans 18 amino acids. CDR1 and CDR2 (germline): MDHEN, SYDVKM. Written as DNA, the CDR3 is TGTGCCAGCAGTTTAGACGGGAAGGGACTGCTGCAGAACACTGAAGCTTTCTTT. It translates to CASSLDGKGLLQNTEAFF.

V is TRBV7-9 and J is TRBJ1-6, with D possibly TRBD1 on 5 matching bases. The germline V gene has CDR1 SEHNR and CDR2 FQNEAQ (reference sequence). V lost 4 bases and J 5 bases, leaving 15 bases between the germline ends. The CDR3 is made up of 16 amino acids. The CDR3 DNA reads as TGTGCCAGCAGCTCCGCCGAGGGGACGAATAATTCACCCCTCCACTTT. It is translated as CASSSAEGTNNSPLHF. Full variable domain (missing parts from reference TRBV7-9 and TRBJ1-6): DTGVSQNPRHKITKRGQNVTFRCDPISEHNRLYWYRQTLGQGPEFLTYFQNEAQLEKSRLLSDRFSAERPKGSFSTLEIQRTEQGDSAMYLCASSSAEGTNNSPLHFGNGTRLTVT.

This clonotype has a count of ten or more. V gene TRBV7-3 combines with J gene TRBJ2-1, with 7 bases identical to TRBD1. The CDR3 loop spans 14 amino acids. CDR1 and CDR2 (germline): SGHTA, FQGTGA. The trim removed 4 bases at V and 0 bases at J, leaving 0 bases unmatched. Here the CDR3 DNA reads TGTGCCAGCAGCTCAGGGGGCTCCTACAATGAGCAGTTCTTC. Translating gives CASSSGGSYNEQFF. Together with reference TRBV7-3 and TRBJ2-1, the CDR3 gives the full variable domain: GAGVSQTPSNKVTEKGKYVELRCDPISGHTALYWYRQSLGQGPEFLIYFQGTGAADDSGLPNDRFFAVRPEGSVSTLKIQRTERGDSAVYLCASSSGGSYNEQFFGPGTRLTVL.

The rearrangement uses TRBV20-1 and TRBJ1-4; 8 bases align to TRBD1. Germline loops: CDR1 DFQATT, CDR2 SNEGSKA (reference sequence). V trimming: 3 bases; J trimming: 0 bases; junction bases outside the gene matches: 9. The CDR3 consists of 17 residues. The CDR3, as DNA: TGCAGTGCTAGGGCCAGGGGGCTCCACGCAACTAATGAAAAACTGTTTTTT. Its translation: CSARARGLHATNEKLFF.

This chain uses TRBV4-1 with TRBJ1-2; no clear D. Germline CDR1 and CDR2: MGHRA and YSYEKL. V was cut by 1 base and J by 4 bases, with 13 bases left in between. This CDR3 spans 15 amino acids. CDR3: CASSQGEQDLYGYTF. CDR3 DNA: TGCGCCAGCAGCCAAGGCGAGCAGGACCTCTATGGCTACACCTTC.

The rearrangement links TRBV15 to TRBJ2-3; TRBD1 is a possible D gene (6 bases). CDR3 length: 15 residues. The ends were cut back, 0 bases at V and 4 bases at J, with 11 bases in the middle. Germline CDR1 and CDR2: LNHNV and YYDKDF (reference sequence). The CDR3 region is CATSRDYQGPDTQYF. CDR3 DNA: TGTGCCACCAGCAGAGATTACCAGGGGCCAGATACGCAGTATTTT.

The chain joins TRBV4-1 to TRBJ2-2; D not certain. Germline V lookup: CDR1 MGHRA, CDR2 YSYEKL. This CDR3 is 15 amino acids long. Trimming removed 0 bases at V and 0 bases at J, with 5 bases between. The CDR3 sequence: CASSQEWTNTGELFF. The DNA for the CDR3 is TGCGCCAGCAGCCAAGAATGGACGAACACCGGGGAGCTGTTTTTT.